The source of this T cell receptor (beta chain) is a study of T cell repertoires in cytomegalovirus infection. In TCRdb, the reads were re-called with MiXCR into one record per CDR3 protein. Of some 700,000 distinct CDR3 sequences listed, 33% are singletons. This clonotype was detected ten times or more. What it binds is unknown. Deletions cut 4 bases from V and 6 bases from J, with 13 bases between. CDR1 SGHTA and CDR2 FQGNSA come from the germline V gene. CDR3 size: 14 residues. This chain links TRBV7-2 with TRBJ2-4, with a possible D match to TRBD2 (6 bases). The TCR comes from a human donor in good health (CMV status not recorded). Some clones in this sample may be carry-over from other donors' samples. Specimen: cultured PBMCs, collected from culture after CMV antigen stimulation. CDR3 in DNA: TGTGCCAGCAGCTCCAGCAGGGAGGCAAACATTCAGTACTTC. Translating it yields CASSSSREANIQYF.